This T cell receptor (beta chain) emerged from a study of blood T cell repertoires in COVID-19. Using immunoSEQ multiplex PCR, the repertoire was profiled, and TCRdb retains in-frame clones only, with some absent. The repertoire holds about 380,000 clones, with 88% as singletons. The V end was cut by 5 bases, the J end by 3 bases, with 5 bases between. There are 12 residues in the CDR3. This clone was counted once. What was sequenced was PBMCs or T cells enriched from blood (not recorded which). The clonotype was recovered from a woman between 18 and 29 years old who had recovered from COVID-19. V gene TRBV12-3 or TRBV12-4 combines with J gene TRBJ2-1; a weak D match, TRBD1 (5 bases). DNA of the CDR3: TGTGCCAGCAGTGACAGCTACAATGAGCAGTTCTTC. Protein product: CASSDSYNEQFF.